The next 16 T cell receptor beta chains were all read from a single sample in a study of T-cell reconstitution after alpha-beta-depleted transplantation in children. The authors prepared the TCRbeta library with unique molecular identifiers. TCRdb recomputed calls from the PCR reads with MiXCR, one row per CDR3 protein. The sample lists 100,000 to 120,000 distinct CDR3 sequences, 10% occurring once. The sequenced sample was PBMCs from the stem cell graft donor, obtained from the stem cell graft. The receptors were gathered from a human donor who donated a stem cell graft to a child with acute lymphoblastic leukemia.

The table lists this clonotype with many counts. V and J are TRBV7-9 and TRBJ2-7; 7 positions match TRBD1. V shed 5 bases and J 0 bases; nucleotides not matched to a gene: 10. CDR3 length: 16 residues. The V gene's germline CDR1 is SEHNR and CDR2 FQNEAQ (reference sequence). CDR3 in amino acids: CASSPGQGQNSYEQYF. In nucleotides, the CDR3 is TGTGCCAGCAGCCCCGGGCAGGGACAGAACTCCTACGAGCAGTACTTC.

This clonotype has a count of ten or more. The rearrangement links TRBV6-2 or TRBV6-3 to TRBJ2-2; 8 positions agree with TRBD1. The germline V gene encodes CDR1 MNHEY and CDR2 SVGEGT. The CDR3 has 16 amino acids. After removal of 0 bases from V and 4 bases from J, the junction contained 4 bases not matched to a gene. The CDR3 DNA reads as TGTGCCAGCAGTTACTCCCGGGACAGGCCCACCGGGGAGCTGTTTTTT. It translates to CASSYSRDRPTGELFF.

This clonotype appeared many times. The chain employs TRBV6-2 or TRBV6-3 and TRBJ1-1; tentative D call: TRBD1 (5 bases). Germline loops: CDR1 MNHEY, CDR2 SVGEGT. V was clipped by 6 bases and J by 4 bases, with 12 bases between them. This CDR3 contains 13 residues. CDR3 sequence: CASSDSYLTEAFF. As DNA, the CDR3 is TGTGCCAGCAGCGACAGCTATCTCACTGAAGCTTTCTTT.

This clonotype was seen a handful of times. The chain joins TRBV10-3 to TRBJ2-5, with D perhaps TRBD1 (6 bases). Germline loops: CDR1 ENHRY, CDR2 SYGVKD. V shed 0 bases and J shed 5 bases, with 13 bases lying between them. This CDR3 region has 15 residues. For the CDR3, the DNA is TGTGCCATCAGTGAGTCGGACAGAGGGACGGAGACCCAGTACTTC. Protein product: CAISESDRGTETQYF.

Turning to this clonotype: A much larger clone sits a single nucleotide away, making a read error possible. The chain recombines TRBV27 with TRBJ1-5; 7 bases are a match to TRBD1. CDR1 and CDR2 (germline): MNHEY, SMNVEV (reference sequence). CDR3 length: 18 residues. The CDR3 DNA follows: TGTGCCAGCAGTTTGGGGCCTTTCAGGGGGGGTAGCAATCAGCTCCAGCATTTT. Its protein is CASSLGPFRGGSNQLQHF.

The J gene is TRBJ2-5, the V gene TRBV18; perhaps TRBD2 as D (6 bases). The CDR3 is 12 amino acids. With 7 bases removed from V and 6 bases from J, the gap between germline ends came to 12 bases. CDR1 is KGHSH, CDR2 LQKENI, per germline. The CDR3 here is CASCEAGKTQYF. CDR3 nucleotide sequence: TGTGCCAGCTGTGAGGCGGGAAAGACCCAGTACTTC.

This clonotype has a count of ten or more. The CDR3 bases are TGTGCCAGCAGTGGACAGGGCCCCTATGGCTACACCTTC. Amino acid sequence: CASSGQGPYGYTF. The J gene is TRBJ1-2, the V gene TRBV27; 8 nucleotides align to TRBD1. This CDR3 comprises 13 residues. The germline gives CDR1 MNHEY, CDR2 SMNVEV (reference sequence). The ends lost 5 bases at V and 4 bases at J; junction bases unmatched: 3.

This clonotype was recorded many times. One end of the junction is discordant with germline, which a read error may explain. This chain connects TRBV2 to TRBJ1-2, with TRBD1 identical over 8 bases. Per germline, CDR1 SNHLY and CDR2 FYNNEI. This CDR3 is built from 11 residues. The CDR3: CASPGQGANYF. CDR3 DNA: TGTGCCAGCCCTGGGCAGGGGGCGAATTATTTC.

The table lists this clonotype with many counts. The rearrangement links TRBV6-5 to TRBJ1-6; no firm D call. V was pared by 4 bases and J by 6 bases, with 19 bases between. Germline CDR1 and CDR2: MNHEY and SVGAGI. The CDR3 runs 17 residues. CDR3 loop: CASSSTPGTSSNSPLHF. The CDR3 DNA reads TGTGCCAGCAGTTCTACTCCGGGCACTTCTTCTAATTCACCCCTCCACTTT.

This clonotype appeared many times. CDR3 bases: TGTGCCAGCAGCTGGAGAGCGAGCGGCCTTATTGAAAAACTGTTTTTT. Its translation is CASSWRASGLIEKLFF. This rearrangement joins TRBV5-6 to TRBJ1-4; D unresolved. The V end was cut by 3 bases, the J end by 7 bases, with 19 bases between. CDR1 SGHDT and CDR2 YYEEEE come from the germline V gene. The CDR3 totals 16 residues.

This clonotype was seen ten or more times. The chain has TRBV10-3 and TRBJ1-5; D unresolved. This CDR3 is 13 amino acids long. Per the germline V gene, CDR1 is ENHRY and CDR2 is SYGVKD. V was pared by 2 bases and J by 5 bases, with 7 bases between. CDR3 protein: CAISELSDQPQHF. The CDR3 DNA sequence: TGTGCCATCAGTGAGCTCAGCGATCAGCCCCAGCATTTT.

CDR3 nucleotide sequence: TGCGCCAGCAGCCACGACGGGACAGACTATGGCTACACCTTC. Its protein product is CASSHDGTDYGYTF. This chain links TRBV4-3 with TRBJ1-2; 7 bases are shared with TRBD1. Germline assignment: CDR1 LGHNA and CDR2 YSLEER. V shed 3 bases and J 3 bases; nucleotides not matched to a gene: 4. This CDR3 is built from 14 residues.

This clonotype was recorded many times. This sequence joins TRBV5-5 and TRBJ2-1, with 11 bases aligning to TRBD1. Trimming removed 4 bases from V and 7 bases from J; junction bases left unmatched: 7. The CDR3 has 15 residues. CDR1 and CDR2 from the germline V gene are SGHKS and YYEKEE (reference sequence). CDR3: CASSTPGTGGNEQFF. Written as DNA, the CDR3 is TGTGCCAGCAGCACCCCCGGGACAGGGGGGAATGAGCAGTTCTTC.

Many counts were recorded for this clonotype. The rearrangement uses TRBV5-4 and TRBJ2-2, with 8 bases identical to TRBD2. With 0 bases clipped from V and 5 bases from J, the junction kept 12 bases outside the gene matches. Looked up from germline, CDR1 is SGHNT and CDR2 is YYREEE (reference sequence). The length of the CDR3 is 18 residues. The CDR3 sequence: CASSLAPPGGDLTGELFF. CDR3 bases: TGTGCCAGCAGCTTGGCTCCACCGGGAGGGGATCTTACCGGGGAGCTGTTTTTT.

This clonotype came up a few times. J is TRBJ2-1 and V is TRBV20-1; unclear D gene. The CDR3 sequence is 12 residues long. The V and J ends lost 2 bases and 3 bases respectively, with 5 bases between them. The germline CDR1 and CDR2 sequences are DFQATT and SNEGSKA (reference sequence). CDR3 coding DNA: TGCAGTGCTAGACAACTCTACAATGAGCAGTTCTTC. Translated, it gives CSARQLYNEQFF.

This clonotype has a count of ten or more. The chain carries TRBV7-2 and TRBJ2-1; D not resolved. The CDR3 contains 13 residues. Trimming removed 1 base from V and 8 bases from J, with 9 bases in between. Germline lookup yields CDR1 SGHTA and CDR2 FQGNSA. The CDR3 region is CASSLGVNDEQFF. Here the CDR3 DNA reads TGTGCCAGCAGCTTAGGAGTGAATGATGAGCAGTTCTTC.